A selection of T cell receptor beta chains follows, all from one sample in a study of T-cell reconstitution after alpha-beta-depleted transplantation in children. TCRdb reprocessed the PCR reads via MiXCR and lists one record per CDR3 protein. The table has about 3,800 distinct CDR3 sequences, 9.1% seen once. Here the sequenced sample was PBMCs, mostly from graft donor cells, taken 180 days after TCRalphabeta/CD19-depleted stem cell transplant. The origin of the receptors is a male patient aged 2 to 10 who had a stem cell transplant for acute lymphoblastic leukemia, so the T cells may come from the graft donor. Each CDR3 is given with its conserved first and last residue. D genes are given only for firm matches. The size entry is marked missing in some rows and otherwise reads once, few, many or a size class.

j_gene,abundance,v_gene,d_gene,CDR3nt,CDR3aa
TRBJ2-3,medium-sized,TRBV4-1,.,TGCGCCAGCAGCCAAGTTGGAGACTTCTCAGATACGCAGTATTTT,CASSQVGDFSDTQYF
TRBJ1-2,many,TRBV20-1,.,TGCAGTGCTAGTCGGTTGCTCGCTAACTATGGCTACACCTTC,CSASRLLANYGYTF
TRBJ2-7,large,TRBV20-1,.,TGCAGTGCTAGTGACTTAGCGTCCCGTGATTACTACGAGCAGTACTTC,CSASDLASRDYYEQYF
TRBJ2-5,medium-sized,TRBV4-1,.,TGCGCCAGCAGCACCCGGAGGGGGGAGACCCAGTACTTC,CASSTRRGETQYF
TRBJ1-6,many,TRBV5-1,.,TGCGCCAGCAGCTTGAGAGGGGAGACCTATAATTCACCCCTCCACTTT,CASSLRGETYNSPLHF
TRBJ2-3,large,TRBV7-9,.,TGTGCCAGCAGCTTAGGCAGGGGAGCAGATACGCAGTATTTT,CASSLGRGADTQYF
TRBJ2-7,many,TRBV29-1,.,TGCAGCGTTGCGGGGGCGGAGGGGACTACCTACGAGCAGTACTTC,CSVAGAEGTTYEQYF
TRBJ2-7,many,TRBV19,.,TGTGCCAGTAGTATATCTCACGTACAGGGTTACGAGCAGTACTTC,CASSISHVQGYEQYF
TRBJ2-7,many,TRBV6-5,TRBD2,TGTGCCAGCGTCCCCAGCGGGAGCTCCTACGAGCAGTACTTC,CASVPSGSSYEQYF
TRBJ2-7,.,TRBV5-5,TRBD1,TGTGCCAGCAGCGCGGGGCTCGGGACAGGGTCTCCCCACGAGCAGTACTTC,CASSAGLGTGSPHEQYF
TRBJ1-1,many,TRBV12-3/TRBV12-4,.,TGTGCCAGCAGCTGGGAGTCGGTGAACACTGAAGCTTTCTTT,CASSWESVNTEAFF
TRBJ1-5,many,TRBV19,.,TGTGCCAGTAGTATCTTGCGTCAGCCCCAGCATTTT,CASSILRQPQHF
TRBJ2-1,.,TRBV9,TRBD2,TGTGCCAGCAGTGACGATAGCGGGAGGGCCTGGAATGAGCAGTTCTTC,CASSDDSGRAWNEQFF
TRBJ2-7,many,TRBV3-1,TRBD1,TGTGCCAGCAGCAAACTAGGGACAGACGGCAAGCAGTACTTC,CASSKLGTDGKQYF
TRBJ1-2,many,TRBV12-3/TRBV12-4,TRBD1,TGTGCCAGCAGTCCGACAGGGGGACGAGGTGGCTACACCTTC,CASSPTGGRGGYTF
TRBJ2-3,many,TRBV4-2,TRBD2,TGTGCCAGCAGCCAAGATCGGGGGGCAGATACGCAGTATTTT,CASSQDRGADTQYF
TRBJ2-5,many,TRBV9,.,TGTGCCAGCAGTCCCGGAGAGACCCAGTACTTC,CASSPGETQYF
TRBJ2-3,medium-sized,TRBV7-9,.,TGTGCCAGCAGCTTCCTCGGCACAGATACGCAGTATTTT,CASSFLGTDTQYF
TRBJ1-1,medium-sized,TRBV29-1,.,TGCAGCGTTGACAGGGCCTTTGAAGCTTTCTTT,CSVDRAFEAFF
TRBJ1-1,many,TRBV10-2,TRBD1,TGCGCCAGCAGTTTTGACAGGGCCTCAGAAGCTTTCTTT,CASSFDRASEAFF
TRBJ1-2,many,TRBV2,.,TGTGCCAGCAGTGAGGGTGGGCAGCTTTATGGCTACACCTTC,CASSEGGQLYGYTF
TRBJ2-1,many,TRBV20-1,TRBD2,TGCAGTGTTACAGCGGGAGCAGGGGATGAGCAGTTCTTC,CSVTAGAGDEQFF